The 6 T cell receptor beta chains below come from one sample, sequenced in a study of T cell responses to AZD1222 COVID-19 vaccine. Sequenced by immunoSEQ multiplex PCR; TCRdb stores in-frame clones only, minus some. The data contain roughly 200,000 clones, around 88% of them singletons. Sample: peripheral blood, taken on day 0 of AZD1222 vaccination. The receptors here all came from an adult in good health.

In regard to this clone: The identical CDR3 is also encoded by other nucleotide sequences in the sample. The V gene is TRBV19, the J gene TRBJ1-3; D call uncertain. Trimming cost V 3 bases and J 3 bases, with 3 bases left between them. Germline V gives CDR1 LNHDA, CDR2 SQIVND (reference sequence). The CDR3 length is 12 residues. CDR3 residues: CASSIDGNTIYF. CDR3 nucleotides: TGTGCCAGTAGTATTGATGGAAACACCATATATTTT. Supplemented by reference TRBV19 and TRBJ1-3, the full variable domain reads DGGITQSPKYLFRKEGQNVTLSCEQNLNHDAMYWYRQDPGQGLRLIYYSQIVNDFQKGDIAEGYSVSREKKESFPLTVTSAQKNPTAFYLCASSIDGNTIYFGEGSWLTVV.

The V gene is TRBV11-1, the J gene TRBJ2-3; D is possibly TRBD2 (6 bases). This CDR3 has 14 residues. V was clipped by 0 bases and J by 6 bases, with 10 bases between them. Germline-derived CDR1 and CDR2 are SGHAT and FQDESV (reference sequence). CDR3 residues: CASSLAGGVDTQYF. CDR3 sequence (DNA): TGTGCCAGCAGCTTAGCCGGGGGAGTGGATACGCAGTATTTT. Using reference TRBV11-1 and TRBJ2-3 for the parts outside the CDR3, the full variable domain is EAEVAQSPRYKITEKSQAVAFWCDPISGHATLYWYRQILGQGPELLVQFQDESVVDDSQLPKDRFSAERLKGVDSTLKIQPAELGDSAMYLCASSLAGGVDTQYFGPGTRLTVL.

The V and J genes are TRBV7-9 and TRBJ2-1; D perhaps matches TRBD2 (5 bases). With 1 base removed from V and 15 bases from J, the gap between germline ends came to 13 bases. The CDR3 length is 12 residues. CDR1 SEHNR and CDR2 FQNEAQ come from the germline V gene (reference sequence). The CDR3 protein is CASSLGRGMGFF. The DNA for the CDR3 is TGTGCCAGCAGCTTAGGACGGGGTATGGGGTTCTTC.

In this sample, this clone turned up once. CDR3 nucleotide sequence: TGTGCCAGCAGCCCCGGCGTCTTAGCGGGGCCAAGCACAGATACGCAGTATTTT. Translation: CASSPGVLAGPSTDTQYF. This sequence joins TRBV5-6 and TRBJ2-3; 8 nucleotides line up with TRBD2. Germline V CDR1 and CDR2: SGHDT, YYEEEE. The CDR3 loop spans 18 amino acids. The junction had 13 bases not matched to a gene; V was cut back by 4 bases and J by 0 bases.

This chain links TRBV5-1 with TRBJ2-7; unclear D gene. Germline V gene lookup returns CDR1 SGHRS and CDR2 YFSETQ. V was trimmed by 2 bases and J by 0 bases, leaving 6 bases between them. This CDR3 spans 13 amino acids. The CDR3 DNA sequence: TGCGCCAGCAGCTTTGGTAGCTCCTACGAGCAGTACTTC. Its translation is CASSFGSSYEQYF.

This rearrangement joins TRBV7-2 to TRBJ1-6, with D possibly being TRBD1 (6 bases). V was cut by 5 bases and J by 0 bases, with 14 bases left in between. The CDR3 sequence is 17 residues long. Germline CDR1 is SGHTA and CDR2 is FQGNSA. CDR3 in DNA: TGTGCCAGCAGCGCCAGGAAGGACAGCTCCTATAATTCACCCCTCCACTTT. This encodes CASSARKDSSYNSPLHF.